These 14 T cell receptor beta chains were all obtained from the same sample, sequenced in a study of blood T cell repertoires in COVID-19. Assay used: immunoSEQ multiplex PCR; TCRdb lists only in-frame clones, some missing. The table has approximately 500,000 clones, approximately 85% seen once. Sequencing input: peripheral blood. These TCRs come from a human donor in a cohort sampled during active COVID-19.

This clone was seen once. The V gene is TRBV28, the J gene TRBJ2-1, with D maybe TRBD2 (5 bases). The CDR3 spans 17 residues. Germline values: CDR1 MDHEN, CDR2 SYDVKM. V was trimmed by 6 bases and J by 1 base, leaving 19 bases between them. CDR3 nucleotides: TGTGCCAGCAGCCTGAGCGGTAACCAGATTTCCTACAATGAGCAGTTCTTC. Translating gives CASSLSGNQISYNEQFF.

V and J are TRBV6-1 and TRBJ1-3; D possibly corresponds to TRBD1 (5 bases). The CDR3 spans 14 residues. Per the germline V gene, CDR1 is MNHNS and CDR2 is SASEGT. Trimming cost V 2 bases and J 1 base, with 6 bases left between them. The CDR3 nucleotides are TGTGCCAGCAGTGAAAGGGGATCTGGAAACACCATATATTTT. Its protein product is CASSERGSGNTIYF.

Only a few counts were recorded for this clone. The CDR3 region is CASSYFPGETQYF. For the CDR3, the DNA is TGTGCCAGCAGTTACTTCCCAGGGGAGACCCAGTACTTC. The V and J genes are TRBV6-2 or TRBV6-3 and TRBJ2-5, with a possible D match to TRBD1 (5 bases). The ends were cut back, 1 base at V and 5 bases at J, with 8 bases in the middle. This CDR3 region has 13 residues. Germline V gene data show CDR1 as MNHEY and CDR2 as SVGEGT.

V is TRBV5-4 and J is TRBJ2-1, with TRBD2 identical over 11 bases. The CDR3 consists of 18 residues. The germline V gene has CDR1 SGHNT and CDR2 YYREEE (reference sequence). V was pared by 2 bases and J by 8 bases, with 15 bases of the junction left unmatched. This chain's CDR3 is CASSFPPLSGREGDEQFF. The CDR3 coding sequence is TGTGCCAGCAGCTTCCCCCCCCTTAGCGGGAGGGAGGGCGATGAGCAGTTCTTC.

The chain uses TRBV10-2 and TRBJ2-1; 9 bases map to TRBD1. CDR1 is WSHSY and CDR2 is SAAADI in the germline V gene. This CDR3 region has 19 residues. The ends lost 1 base at V and 6 bases at J; junction bases unmatched: 16. CDR3 protein: CASSELGQGGDWRVNEQFF. In DNA, the CDR3 is TGCGCCAGCAGTGAGTTGGGACAGGGCGGGGACTGGAGAGTCAATGAGCAGTTCTTC.

The V call is TRBV6-5, the J call TRBJ2-5, with D possibly being TRBD2 (6 bases). The CDR3 runs to 14 residues. The ends were cut back, 2 bases at V and 2 bases at J, with 9 bases in the middle. In germline, CDR1 is MNHEY, CDR2 SVGAGI. Here the CDR3 reads CASSYGGRQETQYF. The DNA of the CDR3 is TGTGCCAGCAGTTACGGGGGGAGGCAAGAGACCCAGTACTTC.

This rearrangement joins TRBV5-1 to TRBJ2-2; 7 bases fit TRBD1. V shed 0 bases and J 3 bases; nucleotides not matched to a gene: 2. This CDR3 is built from 15 residues. Germline V gene lookup returns CDR1 SGHRS and CDR2 YFSETQ. The CDR3 DNA reads TGCGCCAGCAGCTTGGGACAGGGAGACACCGGGGAGCTGTTTTTT. This translates into CASSLGQGDTGELFF.

V usage is TRBV15 and J usage is TRBJ1-4; TRBD1 is a possible D gene (6 bases). Germline CDR1 reads LNHNV; CDR2 reads YYDKDF (reference sequence). The CDR3 length is 18 residues. V lost 1 base and J 0 bases, leaving 15 bases between the germline ends. The CDR3 loop is CATSRVQGRPPTNEKLFF. In nucleotides, the CDR3 is TGTGCCACCAGCAGAGTTCAGGGGCGACCCCCAACTAATGAAAAACTGTTTTTT.

The V gene is TRBV5-1, the J gene TRBJ2-2; D is undetermined. The germline V and J ends were trimmed by 0 bases and 3 bases, with 12 bases remaining between them. There are 16 residues in the CDR3. The V gene's germline CDR1 is SGHRS and CDR2 YFSETQ. CDR3 in DNA: TGCGCCAGCAGCTTGGACGCGCGCGGTGACACCGGGGAGCTGTTTTTT. Amino acids: CASSLDARGDTGELFF.

This clone has just one count. This chain joins TRBV6-5 and TRBJ2-7, with 8 positions matching TRBD2. V shed 7 bases and J 2 bases; nucleotides not matched to a gene: 10. The CDR3 covers 15 residues. CDR1 MNHEY and CDR2 SVGAGI come from the germline V gene. CDR3 in amino acids: CASTGGGLGPYEQYF. For the CDR3, the DNA is TGTGCCAGCACCGGGGGGGGCCTGGGGCCCTACGAGCAGTACTTC.

This clone has only a few counts. The rearrangement links TRBV7-2 to TRBJ2-1; D is perhaps TRBD1 (6 bases). This CDR3 contains 14 residues. V was cut by 3 bases and J by 8 bases, with 14 bases left in between. The germline gives CDR1 SGHTA, CDR2 FQGNSA. Written as DNA, the CDR3 is TGTGCCAGCAGCTTGGCGACAGGACTTTATGAGCAGTTCTTC. Translated, it gives CASSLATGLYEQFF. The full variable domain, its missing parts supplied by reference TRBV7-2 and TRBJ2-1, is GAGVSQSPSNKVTEKGKDVELRCDPISGHTALYWYRQSLGQGLEFLIYFQGNSAPDKSGLPSDRFSAERTGGSVSTLTIQRTQQEDSAVYLCASSLATGLYEQFFGPGTRLTVL.

The rearrangement links TRBV19 to TRBJ2-7, with D possibly matching TRBD2 (6 bases). The CDR3 is 16 residues long. Germline values: CDR1 LNHDA, CDR2 SQIVND (reference sequence). Between the trimmed V and J ends, which lost 4 bases and 2 bases, there was a span of 18 bases. The CDR3 region has the DNA TGTGCCAGTAGTACCCGTTGGGGGGAGGTCCCCTACGAGCAGTACTTC. Encoded protein: CASSTRWGEVPYEQYF.

In its sample, this clone was seen a few times. V usage is TRBV6-5 and J usage is TRBJ1-2; D is ambiguous. V dropped 0 bases and J dropped 3 bases, with 11 bases sitting between them. This CDR3 contains 15 residues. CDR1 MNHEY and CDR2 SVGAGI come from the germline V gene. The CDR3 region has the DNA TGTGCCAGCAGTTACTCGGCAGGCTCGTACTATGGCTACACCTTC. Translated, it gives CASSYSAGSYYGYTF.

This clone has a handful of counts. The chain couples TRBV9 to TRBJ2-7, with a possible D match to TRBD1 (6 bases). V gave up 0 bases and J gave up 2 bases, with 15 bases separating them. CDR1 and CDR2 from the germline V gene are SGDLS and YYNGEE. The CDR3 extends over 16 amino acids. In nucleotides, the CDR3 is TGTGCCAGCAGCGTAGGCCTAGGGACATCGCCCTACGAGCAGTACTTC. It is translated as CASSVGLGTSPYEQYF.